The next 30 T cell receptor beta chains were all read from a single sample in a study of blood T cell repertoires in COVID-19. Clones were read by immunoSEQ multiplex PCR, and TCRdb kept only the in-frame ones, dropping some. Of 150,000 to 200,000 clones detected, over 75% appear once; the ten largest clones hold 2.5% to 3.5%. The sequencing sample was made of peripheral blood. The origin of the receptors is a man aged 55 to 70 with acute or convalescent COVID-19.

The genes are TRBV7-2 and TRBJ1-5; no clear D. CDR3 length equals 15 residues. Germline V gene sequence: CDR1 SGHTA, CDR2 FQGNSA. The V and J ends lost 2 bases and 0 bases respectively, with 8 bases between them. CDR3 sequence (DNA): TGTGCCAGCAGCTTATCTAAGAATAGCAATCAGCCCCAGCATTTT. Protein: CASSLSKNSNQPQHF.

V usage is TRBV7-2 and J usage is TRBJ1-5, with D perhaps matching TRBD1 (6 bases). CDR3 length: 16 amino acids. CDR1 and CDR2 from the germline V gene are SGHTA and FQGNSA. The V end was cut by 5 bases, the J end by 0 bases, with 14 bases between. The CDR3 DNA sequence: TGTGCCAGCAGCCCAGGGGAGACCTATAGCAATCAGCCCCAGCATTTT. This sequence encodes CASSPGETYSNQPQHF. Combining the CDR3 with reference TRBV7-2 and TRBJ1-5 gives the whole variable domain GAGVSQSPSNKVTEKGKDVELRCDPISGHTALYWYRQSLGQGLEFLIYFQGNSAPDKSGLPSDRFSAERTGGSVSTLTIQRTQQEDSAVYLCASSPGETYSNQPQHFGDGTRLSIL.

This clone was recorded only once. The chain joins TRBV5-1 to TRBJ2-7, with 10 bases lining up with TRBD2. This CDR3 comprises 15 residues. Trimming cost V 4 bases and J 3 bases; bases outside gene matches: 7. Per germline, CDR1 SGHRS and CDR2 YFSETQ. CDR3 region: CASSVEREGRYEQYF. CDR3 in DNA: TGCGCCAGCAGCGTGGAGCGGGAGGGCCGCTACGAGCAGTACTTC.

CDR3 DNA sequence: TGTGCCAGCTCACCTTTTGGGCGAGAGACCCAGTACTTC. Translation gives CASSPFGRETQYF. The chain recombines TRBV18 with TRBJ2-5; D unclear. This CDR3 is 13 amino acids long. Germline assignment: CDR1 KGHSH and CDR2 LQKENI. V lost 3 bases, J lost 4 bases, and 9 bases lay in between.

The chain links TRBV19 to TRBJ1-5, with a tentative D call TRBD1 (6 bases). CDR3 length: 15 residues. Germline CDR1 LNHDA, CDR2 SQIVND (reference sequence). V was pared by 6 bases and J by 3 bases, with 15 bases between. The CDR3 nucleotides are TGTGCCAGTAGACGAGCCGGGGGGCACAATCAGCCCCAGCATTTT. Protein sequence: CASRRAGGHNQPQHF.

The chain is built from TRBV4-2 and TRBJ1-3, with D possibly TRBD1 on 6 matching bases. This CDR3 contains 16 residues. The germline gives CDR1 LGHNA, CDR2 YNFKEQ. The V gene lost 4 bases and the J gene lost 0 bases, with 13 bases spanning the gap. CDR3 in DNA: TGTGCCAGCAGCCTGGGAAGGACAGACTCTGGAAACACCATATATTTT. Amino acid sequence: CASSLGRTDSGNTIYF.

The J gene is TRBJ2-7, the V gene TRBV7-2; 9 nucleotides align to TRBD2. The CDR3 is 15 residues long. The germline CDR1 and CDR2 sequences are SGHTA and FQGNSA. The junction had 9 bases not matched to a gene; V was cut back by 5 bases and J by 4 bases. In DNA form, the CDR3 reads TGTGCCAGCAGCCGCTCCGGGACTAGCTCGTACGAGCAGTACTTC. Its translation is CASSRSGTSSYEQYF.

In its sample, this clone was seen a few times. The chain is built from TRBV11-3 and TRBJ2-1; D ambiguous. The germline CDR1 and CDR2 sequences are SGHNT and YENEEA. The CDR3 sequence is 13 residues long. Trimming left V 6 bases short and J 8 bases short, with 14 bases between. This CDR3 reads CASSPRTSHEQFF. As DNA, the CDR3 is TGTGCCAGCAGTCCCCGAACTTCCCATGAGCAGTTCTTC. Complete variable domain (other parts from reference TRBV11-3 and TRBJ2-1): EAGVVQSPRYKIIEKKQPVAFWCNPISGHNTLYWYLQNLGQGPELLIRYENEEAVDDSQLPKDRFSAERLKGVDSTLKIQPAELGDSAVYLCASSPRTSHEQFFGPGTRLTVL.

The chain has TRBV3-1 (or the pseudogene TRBV3-2) and TRBJ2-2, with D possibly matching TRBD1 (6 bases). Germline V CDR1 and CDR2: LGHDT, YNNKEL (reference sequence). V lost 5 bases and J 4 bases, leaving 11 bases between the germline ends. The CDR3 runs 14 residues. The CDR3 coding sequence is TGTGCCAGCAGCTTCCGACAGGCCACCGGGGAGCTGTTTTTT. Its protein product is CASSFRQATGELFF.

The CDR3 DNA follows: TGTGCCAGCAGCTTGCGGGGACTGGTGGGGGAGACCCAGTACTTC. Translating it yields CASSLRGLVGETQYF. The rearrangement links TRBV7-9 to TRBJ2-5; maybe TRBD2 (6 bases). The V end lost 3 bases, the J end lost 5 bases, and 16 bases lay between the germline ends. Germline loops: CDR1 SEHNR, CDR2 FQNEAQ (reference sequence). This CDR3 is built from 15 residues.

This clone was counted once. The chain is built from TRBV7-2 and TRBJ1-1; D is ambiguous. V gave up 5 bases and J gave up 1 base, with 8 bases separating them. CDR3 length: 13 residues. Germline V gene data show CDR1 as SGHTA and CDR2 as FQGNSA. The CDR3 nucleotides are TGTGCCAGCAGCGTTACAAGGAACACTGAAGCTTTCTTT. This codes for CASSVTRNTEAFF.

The J gene is TRBJ1-2, the V gene TRBV29-1; perhaps TRBD1 as D (5 bases). CDR1 is SQVTM, CDR2 ANQGSEA, per germline. V lost 4 bases and J 8 bases, leaving 14 bases between the germline ends. The CDR3 length is 12 residues. CDR3 bases: TGCAGCGTTGTGGGGGAGGCGGTGGGCTACACCTTC. This codes for CSVVGEAVGYTF.

The rearrangement uses TRBV12-5 and TRBJ1-2; D remains unclear. The CDR3 spans 14 residues. The germline CDR1 and CDR2 sequences are LGHNT and FRNRAP. The ends were cut back, 1 base at V and 4 bases at J, with 10 bases in the middle. CDR3 amino acids: CASGLEGTAYGYTF. The CDR3 nucleotides are TGTGCTAGTGGTTTGGAAGGAACAGCCTATGGCTACACCTTC.

This clone occurred a few times. The rearrangement uses TRBV5-1 and TRBJ2-5, with D possibly TRBD2 on 6 matching bases. CDR3 size: 14 residues. Germline V gene data show CDR1 as SGHRS and CDR2 as YFSETQ. Trimming removed 0 bases at V and 4 bases at J, with 10 bases between. The CDR3: CASSLASSGETQYF. The CDR3 DNA sequence: TGCGCCAGCAGCTTGGCCAGTAGCGGAGAGACCCAGTACTTC.

The chain has TRBV5-1 and TRBJ2-5, with TRBD2 matching 9 bases. The CDR3 runs 15 residues. Germline V gene sequence: CDR1 SGHRS, CDR2 YFSETQ. The J segment lost 2 bases and the V segment lost 4 bases, leaving 6 bases of the junction unmatched. The CDR3 loop reads CASSRTSETQETQYF. CDR3 coding DNA: TGCGCCAGCAGCCGGACTAGCGAAACACAAGAGACCCAGTACTTC.

This rearrangement joins TRBV27 to TRBJ2-1; TRBD2 matches at 9 bases. V was pared by 8 bases and J by 3 bases, with 11 bases of the junction left unmatched. From germline, CDR1 is MNHEY and CDR2 SMNVEV (reference sequence). The CDR3 spans 16 residues. The CDR3 sequence: CASVTSSAGGYNEQFF. The CDR3 DNA reads TGTGCCAGCGTAACGTCCTCAGCGGGAGGCTACAATGAGCAGTTCTTC.

This chain uses TRBV5-1 with TRBJ1-6, with 7 positions matching TRBD1. J gave up 4 bases and V 4 bases, and 8 bases lay outside the gene matches. Germline V gene lookup returns CDR1 SGHRS and CDR2 YFSETQ. The CDR3 is 16 amino acids. The CDR3 reads CASSPDPGQYNSPLHF. Here the CDR3 DNA reads TGCGCCAGCAGCCCGGATCCGGGACAGTATAATTCACCCCTCCACTTT.

This clone has just a few counts. As DNA, the CDR3 is TGTGCCAGCAGCTTAGTTGCGGGGATGGGGAACACTGAAGCTTTCTTT. It encodes CASSLVAGMGNTEAFF. The chain carries TRBV7-3 and TRBJ1-1; no clear D. CDR1 is SGHTA and CDR2 is FQGTGA in the germline V gene. V was clipped by 2 bases and J by 1 base, with 14 bases between them. The CDR3 consists of 16 residues.

The V call is TRBV7-9, the J call TRBJ1-4; D is ambiguous. Deletions cut 5 bases from V and 10 bases from J, with 14 bases between. Per germline, CDR1 SEHNR and CDR2 FQNEAQ (reference sequence). The CDR3 consists of 13 residues. CDR3 in amino acids: CASSRVIGGKLFF. The CDR3 DNA sequence: TGTGCCAGCAGCCGTGTCATAGGCGGAAAACTGTTTTTT.

The chain recombines TRBV7-9 with TRBJ1-2, with TRBD1 matching over 9 bases. CDR3 length equals 15 residues. Trimming took 4 bases from V and 4 from J; bases not matched to a gene: 7. Germline loops: CDR1 SEHNR, CDR2 FQNEAQ (reference sequence). CDR3: CASSSDRGSSYGYTF. As DNA, the CDR3 is TGTGCCAGCAGCTCTGACAGGGGGTCTTCCTATGGCTACACCTTC.

This clone was observed a handful of times. V usage is TRBV7-2 and J usage is TRBJ1-1; weak D call: TRBD1 (6 bases). V lost 5 bases and J lost 8, with 18 bases in between. Germline CDR1 and CDR2: SGHTA and FQGNSA. The CDR3 sequence is 14 residues long. CDR3 loop: CASSIRGIRTEAFF. In nucleotides, the CDR3 is TGTGCCAGCAGCATCAGGGGTATTAGGACCGAAGCTTTCTTT.

This chain joins TRBV9 and TRBJ2-1; 9 nucleotides line up with TRBD2. With 2 bases clipped from V and 4 bases from J, the junction kept 7 bases outside the gene matches. The CDR3 totals 16 residues. Germline V gene data show CDR1 as SGDLS and CDR2 as YYNGEE. CDR3 coding DNA: TGTGCCAGCAGCGTTGGACTAGCGCCACATTACAATGAGCAGTTCTTC. This translates into CASSVGLAPHYNEQFF.

The chain is built from TRBV5-6 and TRBJ2-1; 7 bases align to TRBD2. The ends lost 4 bases at V and 4 bases at J; junction bases unmatched: 11. Germline V lookup: CDR1 SGHDT, CDR2 YYEEEE. This CDR3 comprises 16 residues. CDR3 nucleotide sequence: TGTGCCAGCAGCCCATACTTAGCGGGCGGTTACAATGAGCAGTTCTTC. This encodes CASSPYLAGGYNEQFF. The variable domain in full, completed from reference TRBV5-6 and TRBJ2-1, reads DAGVTQSPTHLIKTRGQQVTLRCSPKSGHDTVSWYQQALGQGPQFIFQYYEEEERQRGNFPDRFSGHQFPNYSSELNVNALLLGDSALYLCASSPYLAGGYNEQFFGPGTRLTVL.

The chain has TRBV20-1 and TRBJ2-3; D might be TRBD1 (5 bases). CDR3 length: 14 amino acids. CDR1 and CDR2 from the germline V gene are DFQATT and SNEGSKA (reference sequence). V was cut by 3 bases and J by 3 bases, with 13 bases left in between. Written as DNA, the CDR3 is TGCAGTGCTAGTCTAGTGGCAGGGACAGATACGCAGTATTTT. The encoded protein is CSASLVAGTDTQYF.

The V and J genes are TRBV7-3 and TRBJ1-1; TRBD1 might be the D (5 bases). This CDR3 region has 15 residues. The V and J ends lost 5 bases and 1 base respectively, with 14 bases between them. Germline values: CDR1 SGHTA, CDR2 FQGTGA. The CDR3 spells CASSQGVSRNTEAFF. CDR3 coding DNA: TGTGCCAGCAGCCAAGGGGTCTCCCGGAACACTGAAGCTTTCTTT.

This clone was counted once. V gene TRBV5-4 combines with J gene TRBJ2-7; 12 bases match TRBD2. The CDR3 runs 17 residues. Germline trimming cut 0 bases from V and 4 bases from J; bases unmatched to any gene: 8. CDR1 and CDR2 from the germline V gene are SGHNT and YYREEE (reference sequence). CDR3 amino acids: CASSLDGLAGNWYEQYF. In DNA form, the CDR3 reads TGTGCCAGCAGCTTGGATGGACTAGCGGGAAATTGGTACGAGCAGTACTTC.

The CDR3 bases are TGTGCCAGCAGCCTGAACGGAGTGAGCATGAACACTGAAGCTTTCTTT. It encodes CASSLNGVSMNTEAFF. This chain joins TRBV5-4 and TRBJ1-1; D gene uncertain. The CDR3 extends over 16 amino acids. Looked up from germline, CDR1 is SGHNT and CDR2 is YYREEE (reference sequence). Trimming stripped 4 bases from V and 0 bases from J, with 16 bases between. The full variable domain, with the rest looked up from reference TRBV5-4 and TRBJ1-1, is ETGVTQSPTHLIKTRGQQVTLRCSSQSGHNTVSWYQQALGQGPQFIFQYYREEENGRGNFPPRFSGLQFPNYSSELNVNALELDDSALYLCASSLNGVSMNTEAFFGQGTRLTVV.

This chain connects TRBV18 to TRBJ1-2, with a tentative D call TRBD1 (6 bases). The CDR3 runs to 15 residues. Germline V CDR1 and CDR2: KGHSH, LQKENI. The V end lost 3 bases, the J end lost 0 bases, and 11 bases lay between the germline ends. The CDR3 is CASSPGQNTNYGYTF. The CDR3 DNA follows: TGTGCCAGCTCACCCGGACAGAACACTAACTATGGCTACACCTTC.

The chain is built from TRBV29-1 and TRBJ2-3, with D unclear. Germline CDR1 reads SQVTM; CDR2 reads ANQGSEA. The CDR3 sequence is 8 residues long. This CDR3 reads CAADTQYF. The CDR3 coding sequence is TGCGCGGCAGATACGCAGTATTTT.

The chain couples TRBV5-1 to TRBJ2-4, with 12 positions matching TRBD1. V trimming: 6 bases; J trimming: 7 bases; junction bases outside the gene matches: 11. The CDR3 runs to 16 residues. The V gene's germline CDR1 is SGHRS and CDR2 YFSETQ. CDR3 protein: CASTERTGTGGNIQYF. CDR3 coding DNA: TGCGCCAGCACCGAGCGAACCGGGACAGGGGGCAACATTCAGTACTTC.